The clone carrying this T cell receptor (beta chain) was recorded once. The antigen remains unidentified. Naive-designated CD8 cells lacked CD45RO, were positively enriched for CCR7, and omitted terminally differentiated effector memory CD45RA+ cells. This specimen comes from a study of shared clonotypes between healthy human individuals. Study-level points and caveats: An effect of sequencing depth on clonotype sharing among donors was expected. The naive CD4 repertoires of a handful of donors were compared, and about 5% of clonotypes were shared.

The V gene's germline CDR1 is ENHRY and CDR2 SYGVKD. The V and J ends lost 1 base and 7 bases, in that order; junction bases with no gene match: 13. CDR3 length: 18 residues. The method was immunoSEQ multiplex PCR; TCRdb's version includes in-frame clones alone and lacks a portion of them. The sample contains about 2 million clones, approximately 94% of which appear only once. This TCR was sampled from a man aged 18 to 30 in good health. The rearrangement links TRBV10-3 to TRBJ2-1, with 10 bases aligning to TRBD2. Material: naive CD8+ T cells sorted from blood. CDR3 loop: CAISEYLAGASVLNEQFF. The CDR3, as DNA: TGTGCCATCAGTGAGTACCTAGCGGGAGCATCTGTACTGAATGAGCAGTTCTTC.